The entry below gives a single T cell receptor (beta chain) sequence along with its context. Per the germline V gene, CDR1 is SQVTM and CDR2 is ANQGSEA. The CDR3 contains 12 residues. This record comes from a study of monozygotic twins with inflammatory bowel disease. Reprocessing the 5' RACE reads, TCRdb reports a single entry for every CDR3 protein and omits DNA. The sample table sets out fewer than 550,000 distinct CDR3 sequences. Sequences were obtained from blood. The sequence was obtained from a human donor with ulcerative colitis or Crohn's disease, or a healthy co-twin of an affected twin (not recorded which). The chain carries TRBV29-1 and TRBJ2-5; the D gene TCRdb calls, TRBD1, cannot be checked with no DNA. The CDR3 region is CSVTGLQETQYF. Together with reference TRBV29-1 and TRBJ2-5, the CDR3 gives the full variable domain: SAVISQKPSRDICQRGTSLTIQCQVDSQVTMMFWYRQQPGQSLTLIATANQGSEATYESGFVIDKFPISRPNLTFSTLTVSNMSPEDSSIYLCSVTGLQETQYFGPGTRLLVL.